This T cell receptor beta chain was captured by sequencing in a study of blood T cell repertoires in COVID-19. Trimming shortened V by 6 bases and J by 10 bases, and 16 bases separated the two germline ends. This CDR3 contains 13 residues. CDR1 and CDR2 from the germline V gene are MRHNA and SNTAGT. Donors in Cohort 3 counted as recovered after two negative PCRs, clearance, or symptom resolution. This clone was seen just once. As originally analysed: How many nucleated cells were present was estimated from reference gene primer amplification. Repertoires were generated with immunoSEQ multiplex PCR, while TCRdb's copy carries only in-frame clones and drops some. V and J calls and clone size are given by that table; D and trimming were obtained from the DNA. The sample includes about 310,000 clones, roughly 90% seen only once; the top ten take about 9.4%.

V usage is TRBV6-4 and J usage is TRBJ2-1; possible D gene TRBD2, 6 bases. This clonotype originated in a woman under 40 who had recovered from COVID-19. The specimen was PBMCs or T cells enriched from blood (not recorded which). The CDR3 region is CASSRRTGLEQFF. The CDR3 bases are TGTGCCAGCAGCCGACGGACCGGACTAGAGCAGTTCTTC.